Listed here are 2 T cell receptor beta chains from one sample, sequenced in a study of blood T cells in healthy people across ages. The use of a sample-barcoded 5' primer and a J-beta primer mix characterized a second PCR of about 7 to 12 cycles. In TCRdb, the 5' RACE reads were re-called with MiXCR into one record per CDR3 protein. Among 1.8 million or so distinct CDR3 sequences, 35% to 50% were seen once, and the ten largest hold more than 20%. Sequenced input: blood. The receptors derive from a human donor in good health.

The J gene is TRBJ2-3, the V gene TRBV4-3; 8 nucleotides agree with TRBD2. This CDR3 spans 16 amino acids. V lost 3 bases and J lost 3; bases outside the gene matches: 8. Germline values: CDR1 LGHNA, CDR2 YSLEER. The CDR3 sequence: CASSQLSGGETDTQYF. The CDR3 bases are TGCGCCAGCAGCCAGCTAAGCGGGGGAGAAACAGATACGCAGTATTTT.

In its sample, this clonotype was seen a few times. This chain uses TRBV7-2 with TRBJ1-4; D gene ambiguous. Trimming removed 3 bases from V and 2 bases from J, with 10 bases in between. CDR1 and CDR2 from the germline V gene are SGHTA and FQGNSA. The CDR3 length is 15 residues. CDR3 sequence (DNA): TGTGCCAGCAGCTTGGACGGCCTTACTAATGAAAAACTGTTTTTT. Protein: CASSLDGLTNEKLFF.